A selection of T cell receptor beta chains follows, all from one sample in a study of T cells in Graves' hyperthyroidism and ophthalmopathy. TCRdb recomputed calls from the multiplex PCR reads with MiXCR, one row per CDR3 protein. There are approximately 530,000 distinct CDR3 sequences in the sample; 16% occur only once, and more than 15% lies in the top ten. The material sequenced was blood. Receptor source: a woman aged 18-35 years with Graves' hyperthyroidism. Each CDR3 is given with its conserved first and last residue. D genes are given only for firm matches. Rows give clone size only sometimes, using once, few, many, or a class for an expanded clone.

16	TRBV20-1	TRBJ2-1	.	.	TGCAGTGCTCAAACCTGGGGGGGGGGCCGTGACAATGAGCAGTTCTTC	CSAQTWGGGRDNEQFF
17	TRBV12-3/TRBV12-4	TRBJ2-7	TRBD2	many	TGTGCCAGCAGTCTTACCCTCCTTGCGGGAGATGCCTACGAGCAGTACTTC	CASSLTLLAGDAYEQYF
13	TRBV6-1	TRBJ1-1	.	.	TGTGCCAGCAGTGATAGGGGACTTCCAGAAGCTTTCTTT	CASSDRGLPEAFF
15	TRBV15	TRBJ1-2	.	many	TGTGCCACCAGCAGAGGGGACGGGCGTAGCTATGGCTACACCTTC	CATSRGDGRSYGYTF
15	TRBV12-3/TRBV12-4	TRBJ1-4	.	many	TGTGCCAGCAGTTTCGCAGGTCCACCTTATGGGGAACTGTTTTTT	CASSFAGPPYGELFF
17	TRBV29-1	TRBJ2-5	.	.	TGCAGCGTTGAAAAATTTTCCGGGGGATTCGGAAGGGAGACCCAGTACTTC	CSVEKFSGGFGRETQYF
12	TRBV6-2/TRBV6-3	TRBJ1-1	TRBD1	.	TGTGCCAGCAGTGACTGGGGCAGGGGGGCTTTCTTT	CASSDWGRGAFF
15	TRBV19	TRBJ2-3	.	.	TGTGCCAGTAGTATTGGGCCGGATACCGCAGATACGCAGTATTTT	CASSIGPDTADTQYF
15	TRBV20-1	TRBJ2-7	TRBD1	many	TGCAGTGCTAGAGATCGACAGGGGGGGAGCTACGAGCAGTACTTC	CSARDRQGGSYEQYF
15	TRBV10-3	TRBJ2-1	TRBD2	few	TGTGCCTTCCGCCCCGGGACTAGCGGGACGAATGAGCAGTTCTTC	CAFRPGTSGTNEQFF
15	TRBV20-1	TRBJ1-2	.	.	TGCAGTGCCCCCTCCCGGGGAGGGCTAAGCTATGGCTACACCTTC	CSAPSRGGLSYGYTF
15	TRBV7-6	TRBJ2-7	.	.	TGTGCCAGCAGGTCCGGGACAACTCATCGGGGCGAGCAGTACTTC	CASRSGTTHRGEQYF
14	TRBV12-3/TRBV12-4	TRBJ2-1	.	.	TGTGCCAGCAGTCTTTGGACCGCCGACAATGAGCAGTTCTTC	CASSLWTADNEQFF
15	TRBV7-2	TRBJ2-1	TRBD2	many	TGTGCCAGCACCACAGCGGGAGGGGGAGGTAATGAGCAGTTCTTC	CASTTAGGGGNEQFF
15	TRBV7-8	TRBJ2-7	.	few	TGTGCCAGCAGCCCACAAGGACAGGAGGGTTACGAGCAGTACTTC	CASSPQGQEGYEQYF
16	TRBV2	TRBJ1-1	.	many	TGTGCCAGAGGAGGTGGTTGGACGGAGGATAACACTGAAGCTTTCTTT	CARGGGWTEDNTEAFF
15	TRBV20-1	TRBJ2-7	.	many	TGCAGTGCTAGTAACGTAGCGGACGGGGCCTACGAGCAGTACTTC	CSASNVADGAYEQYF
18	TRBV6-1	TRBJ2-2	TRBD2	many	TGTGCCAGCAGTGGTCCAAGGTGGCTAGCGGGAGCGGCGGGGGAGCTGTTTTTT	CASSGPRWLAGAAGELFF
17	TRBV10-1	TRBJ2-1	TRBD2	.	TGCGCCAGCAGTGACCTTTCGACTAGCGGGGCCTACAATGAGCAGTTCTTC	CASSDLSTSGAYNEQFF
15	TRBV6-4	TRBJ2-3	.	few	TGTGCCAGCAGTCCCCTGCCGGGGAACACAGATACGCAGTATTTT	CASSPLPGNTDTQYF
16	TRBV10-1	TRBJ1-1	TRBD1	few	TGCGCCAGCAGCACCGGGACAGGGGGGATGAACACTGAAGCTTTCTTT	CASSTGTGGMNTEAFF
14	TRBV15	TRBJ2-1	.	.	TGTGCCACCAGCAGGTCCGGCGGGGTCAATGAGCAGTTCTTC	CATSRSGGVNEQFF
16	TRBV6-1	TRBJ1-1	TRBD1	few	TGTGCCAGCAGACCCCAGGGGGGAATTGGGGGAACTGAAGCTTTCTTT	CASRPQGGIGGTEAFF
12	TRBV3-1	TRBJ1-2	.	many	TGTGCCAGCAGCCAATGGCCGTATGGCTACACCTTC	CASSQWPYGYTF
15	TRBV19	TRBJ2-1	TRBD1	.	TGTGCCAGTAGTCTGCGTCCCGGGACAGGGAATGAGCAGTTCTTC	CASSLRPGTGNEQFF
15	TRBV28	TRBJ2-7	TRBD2	many	TGTGCCAGCAGTCAGACTAGCGGGAGTCGAAACGAGCAGTACTTC	CASSQTSGSRNEQYF
18	TRBV24-1	TRBJ2-2	.	once	TGTGCCACCAGTGATTACCTACAGGGCCCTCCTAACACCGGGGAGCTGTTTTTT	CATSDYLQGPPNTGELFF
16	TRBV6-1	TRBJ2-3	.	.	TGTGCCAGCAGCGTAGGCCCGGGGGTGGGTGCAGATACGCAGTATTTT	CASSVGPGVGADTQYF
12	TRBV11-2	TRBJ2-3	.	many	TGTGCCAGCAGTTTCGAACGAGATACGCAGTATTTT	CASSFERDTQYF
13	TRBV7-7	TRBJ1-6	TRBD1	.	TGTGCTAGCAGCAAGGACAGGAATTCACCCCTCCACTTT	CASSKDRNSPLHF
16	TRBV4-2	TRBJ1-1	.	.	TGTGCCAGCAGCCCCTCCACAGGGACGTACAACACTGAAGCTTTCTTT	CASSPSTGTYNTEAFF
16	TRBV7-9	TRBJ2-2	.	.	TGTGCCAGCAGCTCCTTGGCTCAACTGAACACCGGGGAGCTGTTTTTT	CASSSLAQLNTGELFF
14	TRBV3-1	TRBJ1-1	.	many	TGTGCCAGCAGCCAGCGGCATGGGGACACTGAAGCTTTCTTT	CASSQRHGDTEAFF
16	TRBV27	TRBJ2-3	TRBD2	many	TGTGCCAGCAGAAGACGGGAGGGCATGAGCACAGATACGCAGTATTTT	CASRRREGMSTDTQYF
17	TRBV7-6	TRBJ2-2	.	many	TGTGCCAGCAGCTTGTGGTGGAAGGGAGCGAACACCGGGGAGCTGTTTTTT	CASSLWWKGANTGELFF
14	TRBV19	TRBJ2-7	TRBD1	.	TGTGCCAGTAGTATACCGGGACAGGGATTCGAGCAGTACTTC	CASSIPGQGFEQYF
17	TRBV13	TRBJ2-3	TRBD2	many	TGTGCCAGCAGCTCTCCGGGACTAGCGGATAGCACAGATACGCAGTATTTT	CASSSPGLADSTDTQYF
17	TRBV2	TRBJ2-7	TRBD2	many	TGTGCCAGCAGTGAAGCGCGGTCGGGACTAGCGGGATACGAGCAGTACTTC	CASSEARSGLAGYEQYF
15	TRBV11-2	TRBJ2-7	TRBD2	many	TGTGCCAGCAGCTTTCGGGCTAGCGGGAGGTACGAGCAGTACTTC	CASSFRASGRYEQYF
15	TRBV4-2	TRBJ2-1	.	few	TGTGCCAGCAGCCAAGCCCTGGGCAGTTACAATGAGCAGTTCTTC	CASSQALGSYNEQFF
12	TRBV12-3/TRBV12-4	TRBJ1-5	.	many	TGTGCCAGCAGTTTTCGGCATCAGCCCCAGCATTTT	CASSFRHQPQHF